This record looks at one T cell receptor (beta chain) sequence and its context. Some clones are missing from TCRdb's copy, which holds only in-frame ones; the method was immunoSEQ multiplex PCR. This table has 75,000 to 100,000 clones, approximately 90% appearing once. CDR1 is LNHNV and CDR2 is YYDKDF in the germline V gene (reference sequence). The CDR3 spans 14 residues. V was trimmed by 2 bases and J by 0 bases, leaving 7 bases between them. The data originate from a study of T cell changes during pregnancy in multiple sclerosis. This sequence originates from a female donor in good health, enrolled as a control in a pregnancy study. The sequenced sample was peripheral blood, obtained after pregnancy. This chain joins TRBV15 and TRBJ1-2; possibly TRBD1 for D (6 bases). The CDR3 DNA reads as TGTGCCACCAGCAGACGGGACACTAACTATGGCTACACCTTC. Translating gives CATSRRDTNYGYTF.